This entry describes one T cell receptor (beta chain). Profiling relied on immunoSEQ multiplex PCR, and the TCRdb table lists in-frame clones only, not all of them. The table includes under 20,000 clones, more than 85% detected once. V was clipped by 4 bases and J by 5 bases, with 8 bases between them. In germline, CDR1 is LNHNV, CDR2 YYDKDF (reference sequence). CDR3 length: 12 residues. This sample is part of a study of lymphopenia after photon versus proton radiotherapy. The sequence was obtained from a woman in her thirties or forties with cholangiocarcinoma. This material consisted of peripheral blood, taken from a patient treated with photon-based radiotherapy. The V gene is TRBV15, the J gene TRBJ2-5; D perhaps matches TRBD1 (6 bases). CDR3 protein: CATSKGVETQYF. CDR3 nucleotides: TGTGCCACCAGCAAGGGGGTGGAGACCCAGTACTTC.